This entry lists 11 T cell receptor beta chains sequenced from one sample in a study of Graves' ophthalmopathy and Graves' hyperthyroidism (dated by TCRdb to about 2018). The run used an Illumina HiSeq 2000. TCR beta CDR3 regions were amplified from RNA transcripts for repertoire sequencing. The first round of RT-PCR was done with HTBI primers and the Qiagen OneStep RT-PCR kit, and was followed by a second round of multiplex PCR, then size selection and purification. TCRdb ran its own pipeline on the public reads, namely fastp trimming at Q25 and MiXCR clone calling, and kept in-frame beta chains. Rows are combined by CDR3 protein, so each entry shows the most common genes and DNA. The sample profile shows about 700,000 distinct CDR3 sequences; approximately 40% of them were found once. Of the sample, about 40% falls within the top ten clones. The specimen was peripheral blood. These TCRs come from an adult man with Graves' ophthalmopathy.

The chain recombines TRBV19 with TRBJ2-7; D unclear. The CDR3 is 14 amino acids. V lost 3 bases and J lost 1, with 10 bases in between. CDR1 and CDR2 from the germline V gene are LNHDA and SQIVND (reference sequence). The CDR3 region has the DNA TGTGCCAGTAGTATCGTTGGGTCGTCCTACGAGCAGTACTTC. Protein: CASSIVGSSYEQYF.

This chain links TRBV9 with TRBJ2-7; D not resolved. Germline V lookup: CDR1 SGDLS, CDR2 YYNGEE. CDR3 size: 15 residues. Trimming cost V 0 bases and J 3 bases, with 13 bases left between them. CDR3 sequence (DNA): TGTGCCAGCAGCGTAGGCCTAGGACGGAACTACGAGCAGTACTTC. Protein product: CASSVGLGRNYEQYF.

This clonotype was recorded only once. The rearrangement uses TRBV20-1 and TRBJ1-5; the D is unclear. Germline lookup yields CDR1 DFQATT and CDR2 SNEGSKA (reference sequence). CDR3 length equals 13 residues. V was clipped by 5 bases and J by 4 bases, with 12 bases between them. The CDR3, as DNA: TGCAGTGCTCTGAGTTCGCTTAATCAGCCCCAGCATTTT. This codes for CSALSSLNQPQHF.

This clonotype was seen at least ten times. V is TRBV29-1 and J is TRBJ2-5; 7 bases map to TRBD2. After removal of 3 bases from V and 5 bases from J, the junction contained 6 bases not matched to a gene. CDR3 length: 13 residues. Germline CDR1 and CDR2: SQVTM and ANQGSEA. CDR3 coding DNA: TGCAGCGTTGAGGTCGGGGGGTCGGAGACCCAGTACTTC. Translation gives CSVEVGGSETQYF. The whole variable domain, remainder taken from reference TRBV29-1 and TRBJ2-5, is SAVISQKPSRDICQRGTSLTIQCQVDSQVTMMFWYRQQPGQSLTLIATANQGSEATYESGFVIDKFPISRPNLTFSTLTVSNMSPEDSSIYLCSVEVGGSETQYFGPGTRLLVL.

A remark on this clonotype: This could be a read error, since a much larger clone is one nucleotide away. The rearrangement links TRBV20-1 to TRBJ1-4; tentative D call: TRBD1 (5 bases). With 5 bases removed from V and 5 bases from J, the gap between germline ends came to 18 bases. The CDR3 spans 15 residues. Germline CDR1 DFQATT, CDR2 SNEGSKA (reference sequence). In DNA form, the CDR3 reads TGCAGTGCTGGACTACCGGGACGGCCAAATGAAAAACTGTTTTTT. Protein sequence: CSAGLPGRPNEKLFF.

The CDR3 here is CASSTGGAEPQHF. The CDR3 DNA reads as TGTGCCAGTAGTACAGGGGGCGCGGAGCCCCAGCATTTT. V usage is TRBV19 and J usage is TRBJ1-5; the match to TRBD1 covers 8 bases. Unmatched junction bases numbered 4, after V lost 4 bases and J lost 8 bases. Germline V gene sequence: CDR1 LNHDA, CDR2 SQIVND (reference sequence). This CDR3 spans 13 amino acids.

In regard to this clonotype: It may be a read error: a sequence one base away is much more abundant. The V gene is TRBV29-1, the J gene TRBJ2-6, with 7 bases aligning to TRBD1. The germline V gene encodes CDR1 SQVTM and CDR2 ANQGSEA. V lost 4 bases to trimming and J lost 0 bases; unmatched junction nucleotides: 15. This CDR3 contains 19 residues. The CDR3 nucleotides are TGCAGCGTTGGAGATTACAGGACAGGAAAAAGCTCTGGGGCCAACGTCCTGACTTTC. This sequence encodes CSVGDYRTGKSSGANVLTF.

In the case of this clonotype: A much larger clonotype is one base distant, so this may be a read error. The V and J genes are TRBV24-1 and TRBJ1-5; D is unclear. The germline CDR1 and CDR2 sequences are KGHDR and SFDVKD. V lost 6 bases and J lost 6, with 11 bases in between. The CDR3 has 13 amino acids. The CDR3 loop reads CATSLRSSQPQHF. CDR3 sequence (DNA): TGTGCCACCAGTTTGAGGTCTAGTCAGCCCCAGCATTTT.

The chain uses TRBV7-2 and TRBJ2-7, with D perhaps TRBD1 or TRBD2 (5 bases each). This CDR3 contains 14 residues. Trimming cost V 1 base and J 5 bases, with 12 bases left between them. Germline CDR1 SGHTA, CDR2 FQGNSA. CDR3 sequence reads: CASSLGGRLNEQYF. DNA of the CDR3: TGTGCCAGCAGCTTAGGGGGACGCCTAAACGAGCAGTACTTC.

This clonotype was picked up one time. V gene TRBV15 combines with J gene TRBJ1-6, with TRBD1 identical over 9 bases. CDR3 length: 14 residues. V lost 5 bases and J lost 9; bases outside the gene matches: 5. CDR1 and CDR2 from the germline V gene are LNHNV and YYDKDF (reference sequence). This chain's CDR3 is CATSRDRVSSPLHF. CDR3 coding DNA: TGTGCCACCAGCCGGGACAGGGTTAGTTCACCCCTCCACTTT.

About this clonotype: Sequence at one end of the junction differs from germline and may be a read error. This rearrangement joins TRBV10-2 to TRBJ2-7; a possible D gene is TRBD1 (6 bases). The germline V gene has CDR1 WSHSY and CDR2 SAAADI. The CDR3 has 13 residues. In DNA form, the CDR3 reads TGCGCCAGCAGTGAGTACAGGGATAACGAGCAGTGCTTC. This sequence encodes CASSEYRDNEQCF.